The sequence of this TCR beta chain was determined in a study of human T cells and chemical hapten exposure. Study summary: Per-sample TCR yields varied mainly from small pooled library volume differences. Study-wide findings and caveats: TCRs exceeding 1 in 1000 frequency stayed unchanged with DPC sensitization.

Comments on this clonotype: The antigen is unknown.

Blood, whole and unfractionated, served as the source for total RNA extraction. During construction of the library, unique molecular identifiers were attached to individual cDNA molecules for quantitative, reproducible TCR counting. In the study's own analysis: Samples held a median of around 96,000 TCRs, range about 23,224–700,000. In TCRdb, the reads were re-called with MiXCR into one record per CDR3 protein. TCRdb's processing, not the authors' own work, is the source of the V and J calls. The table has 95,000 to 150,000 distinct CDR3 sequences, more than 8.5% seen once; the top ten hold roughly 1.3%. The specimen was whole blood. This TCR was sampled from a human donor in good health. Some clones in this sample may be carry-over from other donors' samples.

CDR3 region: CASGTGGVPKGEQFF. The CDR3 nucleotides are TGTGCCAGCGGGACCGGGGGTGTACCGAAAGGGGAGCAGTTCTTC. The chain links TRBV7-8 to TRBJ2-1; a weak D match, TRBD2 (6 bases). The CDR3 extends over 15 amino acids. Germline V gene lookup returns CDR1 SGHVS and CDR2 FQNEAQ. Trimming removed 8 bases at V and 10 bases at J, with 24 bases between.